This TCR beta chain was sequenced during a study of T cell responses to AZD1222 COVID-19 vaccine. Whole-study results and caveats: Repertoire sampling was restricted to post-peak T cell response timepoints. Seropositive at baseline were only a handful of AZD1222 recipients. White British donors predominated, females outnumbered males, and clonal diversity was possibly underestimated. Spike-specific TCR breadth and depth rose after two AZD1222 doses.

As for this clone: What it binds is not known.

The length of the CDR3 is 15 residues. Looked up from germline, CDR1 is KGHDR and CDR2 is SFDVKD. V was shortened by 4 bases and J by 6 bases, with 15 bases between the two germline ends. The method was immunoSEQ multiplex PCR; TCRdb's version includes in-frame clones alone and lacks a portion of them. The table shows 150,000 or so clones, with about 92% occurring only once. V gene TRBV24-1 combines with J gene TRBJ1-5, with TRBD1 as a possible D gene (6 bases). The clonotype originates from an adult in good health. The material was peripheral blood, obtained on day 0 of AZD1222 vaccination. The CDR3 here is CATSDSTGLSQPQHF. The CDR3 DNA sequence: TGTGCCACCAGTGACTCGACAGGCCTAAGTCAGCCCCAGCATTTT.